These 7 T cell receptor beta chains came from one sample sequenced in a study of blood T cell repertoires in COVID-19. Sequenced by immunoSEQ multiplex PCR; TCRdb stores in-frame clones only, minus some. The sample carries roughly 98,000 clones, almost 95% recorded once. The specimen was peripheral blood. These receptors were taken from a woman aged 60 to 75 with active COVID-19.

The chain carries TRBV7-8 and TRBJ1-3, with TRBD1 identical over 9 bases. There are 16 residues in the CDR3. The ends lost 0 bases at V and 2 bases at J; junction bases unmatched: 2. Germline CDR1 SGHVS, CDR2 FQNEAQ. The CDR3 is CASSLAGTGTGNTIYF. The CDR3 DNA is TGTGCCAGCAGCTTAGCGGGGACAGGGACTGGAAACACCATATATTTT.

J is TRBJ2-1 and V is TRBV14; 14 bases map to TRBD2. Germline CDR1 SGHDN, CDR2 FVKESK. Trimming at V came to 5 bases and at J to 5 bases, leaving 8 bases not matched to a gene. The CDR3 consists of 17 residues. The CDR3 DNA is TGTGCCAGCAGCTCACGGACTAGCGGGAGGTTGAACAATGAGCAGTTCTTC. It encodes CASSSRTSGRLNNEQFF.

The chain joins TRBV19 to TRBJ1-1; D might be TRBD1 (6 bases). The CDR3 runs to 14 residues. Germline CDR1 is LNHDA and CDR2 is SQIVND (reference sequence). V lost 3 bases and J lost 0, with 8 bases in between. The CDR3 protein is CASSIGGMNTEAFF. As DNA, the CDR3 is TGTGCCAGTAGTATTGGGGGCATGAACACTGAAGCTTTCTTT.

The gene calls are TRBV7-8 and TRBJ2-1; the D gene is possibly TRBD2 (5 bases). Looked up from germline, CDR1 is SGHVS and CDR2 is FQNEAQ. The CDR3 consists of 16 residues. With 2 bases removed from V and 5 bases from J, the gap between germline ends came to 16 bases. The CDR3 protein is CASSLKFRDTNNEQFF. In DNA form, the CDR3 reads TGTGCCAGCAGCTTAAAGTTCCGGGATACTAACAATGAGCAGTTCTTC. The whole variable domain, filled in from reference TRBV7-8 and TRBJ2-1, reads GAGVSQSPRYKVAKRGQDVALRCDPISGHVSLFWYQQALGQGPEFLTYFQNEAQLDKSGLPSDRFFAERPEGSVSTLKIQRTQQEDSAVYLCASSLKFRDTNNEQFFGPGTRLTVL.

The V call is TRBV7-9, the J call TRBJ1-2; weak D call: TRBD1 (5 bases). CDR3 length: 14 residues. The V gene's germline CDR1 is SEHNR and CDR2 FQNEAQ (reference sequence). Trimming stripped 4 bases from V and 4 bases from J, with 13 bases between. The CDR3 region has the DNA TGTGCCAGCAGCTCACCTGGACACATCTATGGCTACACCTTC. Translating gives CASSSPGHIYGYTF.

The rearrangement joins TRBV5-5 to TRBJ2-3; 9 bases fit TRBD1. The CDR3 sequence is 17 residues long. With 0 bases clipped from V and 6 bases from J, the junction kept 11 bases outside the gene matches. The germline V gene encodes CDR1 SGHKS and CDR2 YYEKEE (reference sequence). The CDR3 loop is CASSLGVGGQGRDTQYF. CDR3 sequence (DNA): TGTGCCAGCAGCTTGGGGGTTGGGGGACAGGGAAGGGATACGCAGTATTTT.

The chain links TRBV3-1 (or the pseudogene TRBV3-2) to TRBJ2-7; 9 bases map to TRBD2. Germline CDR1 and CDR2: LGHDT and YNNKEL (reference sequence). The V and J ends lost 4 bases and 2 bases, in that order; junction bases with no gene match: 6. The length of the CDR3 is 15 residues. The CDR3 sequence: CASSLLAGGTYEQYF. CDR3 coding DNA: TGTGCCAGCAGCCTCCTTGCGGGAGGGACCTACGAGCAGTACTTC.